These 7 T cell receptor beta chains were sequenced from one sample in a study of cytomegalovirus exposure and HLA in healthy donors. 13 Jbeta primers and 60 Vbeta primers were used for the PCR. TCRdb's copy holds only in-frame clones and misses some; the assay was immunoSEQ multiplex PCR. Among 150,000 to 200,000 clones listed, 70% to 85% were seen once. Sequenced material: PBMCs. The source is a human donor in good health.

The chain links TRBV7-3 to TRBJ2-7; 8 bases match TRBD1. This CDR3 is 16 amino acids long. Germline trimming cut 1 base from V and 2 bases from J; bases unmatched to any gene: 7. Germline V gene sequence: CDR1 SGHTA, CDR2 FQGTGA. CDR3 protein: CASSLNPGGAPYEQYF. CDR3 sequence (DNA): TGTGCCAGCAGCTTAAACCCAGGGGGCGCTCCCTACGAGCAGTACTTC.

V and J are TRBV5-5 and TRBJ1-5, with D perhaps TRBD1 (6 bases). The germline V gene encodes CDR1 SGHKS and CDR2 YYEKEE (reference sequence). The CDR3 has 17 amino acids. Trimming stripped 1 base from V and 2 bases from J, with 16 bases between. CDR3: CASSLLSGGEGNQPQHF. Here the CDR3 DNA reads TGTGCCAGCAGCTTGTTATCGGGGGGCGAGGGCAATCAGCCCCAGCATTTT.

The DNA of the CDR3 is TGTGCCAGCAGTTACTCGCGACGGGGGGGCGTCTATGAGCAGTTCTTC. Translated, it gives CASSYSRRGGVYEQFF. The V and J genes are TRBV6-5 and TRBJ2-1, with TRBD2 matching 8 bases. The CDR3 sequence is 16 residues long. Germline-derived CDR1 and CDR2 are MNHEY and SVGAGI. The junction had 9 bases not matched to a gene; V was cut back by 0 bases and J by 8 bases.

The chain employs TRBV15 and TRBJ1-5; TRBD1 is a possible D gene (6 bases). V gave up 3 bases and J gave up 0 bases, with 9 bases separating them. The CDR3 length is 15 residues. Germline assignment: CDR1 LNHNV and CDR2 YYDKDF (reference sequence). As DNA, the CDR3 is TGTGCCACCAGCAGCGGACAGTTTAGCAATCAGCCCCAGCATTTT. It specifies CATSSGQFSNQPQHF.

This rearrangement joins TRBV9 to TRBJ2-2, with 10 bases matching TRBD2. This CDR3 has 14 residues. V lost 3 bases, J lost 8 bases, and 4 bases stayed unmatched. Germline V gives CDR1 SGDLS, CDR2 YYNGEE. The CDR3 DNA follows: TGTGCCAGCAGCGGCCAACTAGCGGGGGGGGAGCTGTTTTTT. Translating it yields CASSGQLAGGELFF.

This clone has just a few counts. The CDR3, as DNA: TGTGCCAGCAGCTCCCAGTCCGACACTGAAGCTTTCTTT. This codes for CASSSQSDTEAFF. V gene TRBV5-5 combines with J gene TRBJ1-1; D is undetermined. The CDR3 totals 13 residues. Germline V lookup: CDR1 SGHKS, CDR2 YYEKEE (reference sequence). Trimming took off 3 bases at V and 3 bases at J, with 9 bases between the two ends.

The J gene is TRBJ1-5, the V gene TRBV7-9; 7 bases map to TRBD1. Trimming took 5 bases from V and 7 from J; bases not matched to a gene: 8. CDR1 is SEHNR and CDR2 is FQNEAQ in the germline V gene (reference sequence). The CDR3 runs 14 residues. The CDR3 spells CASSTGQSGQPQHF. The CDR3 DNA follows: TGTGCCAGCAGCACGGGACAGTCCGGCCAGCCCCAGCATTTT.